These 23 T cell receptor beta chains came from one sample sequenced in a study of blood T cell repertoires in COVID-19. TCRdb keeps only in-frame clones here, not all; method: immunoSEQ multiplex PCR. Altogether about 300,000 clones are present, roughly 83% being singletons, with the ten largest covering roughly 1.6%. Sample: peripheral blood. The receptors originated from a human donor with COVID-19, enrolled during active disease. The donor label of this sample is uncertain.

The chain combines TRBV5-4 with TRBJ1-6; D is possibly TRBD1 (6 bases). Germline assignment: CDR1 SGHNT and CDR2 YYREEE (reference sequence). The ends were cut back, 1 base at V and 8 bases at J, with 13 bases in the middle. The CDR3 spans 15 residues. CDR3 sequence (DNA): TGTGCCAGCAGCTTGAGTCCCAGGGGTGATTCACCCCTCCACTTT. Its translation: CASSLSPRGDSPLHF.

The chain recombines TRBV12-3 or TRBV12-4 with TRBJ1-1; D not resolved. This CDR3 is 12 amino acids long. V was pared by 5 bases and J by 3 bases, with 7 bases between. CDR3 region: CASSPQDTEAFF. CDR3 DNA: TGTGCCAGCAGTCCCCAGGACACTGAAGCTTTCTTT.

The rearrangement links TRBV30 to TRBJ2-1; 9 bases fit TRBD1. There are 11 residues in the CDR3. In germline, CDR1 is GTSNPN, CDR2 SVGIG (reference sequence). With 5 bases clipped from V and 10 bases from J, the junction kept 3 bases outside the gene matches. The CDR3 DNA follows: TGTGCCTGGGGGACAGGGAACGAGCAGTTCTTC. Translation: CAWGTGNEQFF.

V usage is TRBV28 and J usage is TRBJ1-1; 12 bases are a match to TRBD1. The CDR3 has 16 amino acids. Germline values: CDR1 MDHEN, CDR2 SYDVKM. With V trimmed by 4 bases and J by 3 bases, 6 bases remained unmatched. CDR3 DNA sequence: TGTGCCAGCAGTTACACGGGACAGGGGGCGGACACTGAAGCTTTCTTT. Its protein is CASSYTGQGADTEAFF.

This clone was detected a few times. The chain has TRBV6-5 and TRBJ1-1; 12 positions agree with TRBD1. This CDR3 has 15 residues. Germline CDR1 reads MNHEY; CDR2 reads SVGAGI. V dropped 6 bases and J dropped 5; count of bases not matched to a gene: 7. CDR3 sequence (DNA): TGTGCCAGCAGCCCCGGGACAGGGGGCTATACTGAAGCTTTCTTT. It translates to CASSPGTGGYTEAFF.

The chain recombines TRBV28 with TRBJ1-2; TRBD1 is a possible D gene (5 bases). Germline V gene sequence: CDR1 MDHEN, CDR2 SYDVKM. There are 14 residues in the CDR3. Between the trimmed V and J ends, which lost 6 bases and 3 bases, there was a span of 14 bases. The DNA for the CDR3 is TGTGCCAGCAGGAATCCGGACACCTACTATGGCTACACCTTC. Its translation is CASRNPDTYYGYTF.

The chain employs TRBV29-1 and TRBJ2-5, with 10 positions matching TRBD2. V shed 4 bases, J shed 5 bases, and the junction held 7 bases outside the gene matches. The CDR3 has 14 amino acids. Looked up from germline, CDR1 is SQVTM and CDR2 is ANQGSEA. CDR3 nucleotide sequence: TGCAGCGTTGGGTCTAGCGGGAGTCGTGAGACCCAGTACTTC. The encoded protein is CSVGSSGSRETQYF.

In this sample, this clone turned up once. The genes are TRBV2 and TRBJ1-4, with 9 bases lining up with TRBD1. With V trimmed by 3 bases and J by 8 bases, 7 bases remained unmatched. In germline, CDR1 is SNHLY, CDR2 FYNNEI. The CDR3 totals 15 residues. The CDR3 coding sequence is TGTGCCAGCAGTGAGGACAGGGGAGGACGAGAAAAACTGTTTTTT. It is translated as CASSEDRGGREKLFF.

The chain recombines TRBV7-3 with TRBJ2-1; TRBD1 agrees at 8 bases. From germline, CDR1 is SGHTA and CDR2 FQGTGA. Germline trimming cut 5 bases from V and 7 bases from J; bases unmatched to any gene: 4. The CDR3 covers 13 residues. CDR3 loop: CASSRDRTNEQFF. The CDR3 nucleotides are TGTGCCAGCAGCAGGGACAGGACAAATGAGCAGTTCTTC. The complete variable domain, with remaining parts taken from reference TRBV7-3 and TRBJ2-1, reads GAGVSQTPSNKVTEKGKYVELRCDPISGHTALYWYRQSLGQGPEFLIYFQGTGAADDSGLPNDRFFAVRPEGSVSTLKIQRTERGDSAVYLCASSRDRTNEQFFGPGTRLTVL.

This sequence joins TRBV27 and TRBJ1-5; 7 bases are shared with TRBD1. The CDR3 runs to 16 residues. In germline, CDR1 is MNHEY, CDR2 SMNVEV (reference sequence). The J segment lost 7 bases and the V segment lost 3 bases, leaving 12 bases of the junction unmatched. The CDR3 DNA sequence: TGTGCCAGCAGTTTCTCGCGGGACAGCACAACACAGCCCCAGCATTTT. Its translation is CASSFSRDSTTQPQHF.

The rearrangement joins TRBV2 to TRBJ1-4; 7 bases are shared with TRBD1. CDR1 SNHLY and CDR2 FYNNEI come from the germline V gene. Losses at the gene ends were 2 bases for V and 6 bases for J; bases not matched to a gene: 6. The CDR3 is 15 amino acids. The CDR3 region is CASSELAGGYEKLFF. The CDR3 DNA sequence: TGTGCCAGCAGTGAATTGGCAGGGGGATATGAAAAACTGTTTTTT.

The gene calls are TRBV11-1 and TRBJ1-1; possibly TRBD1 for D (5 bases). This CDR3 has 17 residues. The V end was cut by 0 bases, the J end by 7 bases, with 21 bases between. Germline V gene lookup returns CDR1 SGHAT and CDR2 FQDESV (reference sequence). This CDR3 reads CASSLAATAGIPHEAFF. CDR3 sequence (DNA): TGTGCCAGCAGCTTAGCGGCGACAGCGGGAATACCGCATGAAGCTTTCTTT.

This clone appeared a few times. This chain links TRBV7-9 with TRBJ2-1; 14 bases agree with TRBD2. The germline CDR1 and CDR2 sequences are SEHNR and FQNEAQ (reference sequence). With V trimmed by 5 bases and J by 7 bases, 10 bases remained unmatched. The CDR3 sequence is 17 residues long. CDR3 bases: TGTGCCAGCAGCCAGGGACTAGCGGGAGTAGGGGGGAATGAGCAGTTCTTC. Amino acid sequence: CASSQGLAGVGGNEQFF.

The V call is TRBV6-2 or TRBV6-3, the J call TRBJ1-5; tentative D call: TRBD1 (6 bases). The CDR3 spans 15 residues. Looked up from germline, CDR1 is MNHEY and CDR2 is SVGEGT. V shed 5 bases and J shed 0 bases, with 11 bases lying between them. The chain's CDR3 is CASSTPRGSNQPQHF. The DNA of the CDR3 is TGTGCCAGCAGTACCCCCAGGGGTAGCAATCAGCCCCAGCATTTT.

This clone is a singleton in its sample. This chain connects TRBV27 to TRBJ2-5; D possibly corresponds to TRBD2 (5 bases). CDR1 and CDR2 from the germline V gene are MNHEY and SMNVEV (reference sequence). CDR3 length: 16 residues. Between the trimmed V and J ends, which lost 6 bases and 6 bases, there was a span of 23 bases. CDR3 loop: CASSAVWARVGKTQYF. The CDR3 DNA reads TGTGCCAGCAGCGCGGTGTGGGCGCGGGTCGGAAAGACCCAGTACTTC.

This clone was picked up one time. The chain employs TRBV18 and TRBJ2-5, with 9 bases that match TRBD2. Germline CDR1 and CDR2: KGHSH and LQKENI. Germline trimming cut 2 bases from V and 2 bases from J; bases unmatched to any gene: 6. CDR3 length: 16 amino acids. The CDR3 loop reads CASSPSAGGRQETQYF. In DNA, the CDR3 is TGTGCCAGCTCACCATCAGCGGGAGGCCGTCAAGAGACCCAGTACTTC.

CDR3 in amino acids: CASRTPRGGWSYEQYF. CDR3 DNA sequence: TGTGCCAGCAGAACTCCGAGGGGAGGATGGTCCTACGAGCAGTACTTC. This sequence joins TRBV28 and TRBJ2-7; D is possibly TRBD2 (6 bases). The CDR3 totals 16 residues. Germline assignment: CDR1 MDHEN and CDR2 SYDVKM. The V and J ends lost 6 bases and 1 base respectively, with 19 bases between them. The full variable domain, in which reference TRBV28 and TRBJ2-7 provide the parts outside the CDR3, is DVKVTQSSRYLVKRTGEKVFLECVQDMDHENMFWYRQDPGLGLRLIYFSYDVKMKEKGDIPEGYSVSREKKERFSLILESASTNQTSMYLCASRTPRGGWSYEQYFGPGTRLTVT.

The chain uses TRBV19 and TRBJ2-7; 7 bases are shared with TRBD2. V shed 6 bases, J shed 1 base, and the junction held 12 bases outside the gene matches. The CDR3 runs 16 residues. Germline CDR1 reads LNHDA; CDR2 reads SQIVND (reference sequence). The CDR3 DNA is TGTGCCAGTAGCCGTCTTGGTCGGGAGGCTTCCTACGAGCAGTACTTC. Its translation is CASSRLGREASYEQYF. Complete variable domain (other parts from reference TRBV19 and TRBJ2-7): DGGITQSPKYLFRKEGQNVTLSCEQNLNHDAMYWYRQDPGQGLRLIYYSQIVNDFQKGDIAEGYSVSREKKESFPLTVTSAQKNPTAFYLCASSRLGREASYEQYFGPGTRLTVT.

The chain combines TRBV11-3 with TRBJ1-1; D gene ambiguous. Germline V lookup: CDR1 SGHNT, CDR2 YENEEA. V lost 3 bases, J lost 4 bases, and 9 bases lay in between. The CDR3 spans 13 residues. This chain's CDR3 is CASSFDYSTEAFF. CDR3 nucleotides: TGTGCCAGCAGCTTCGATTACTCCACTGAAGCTTTCTTT. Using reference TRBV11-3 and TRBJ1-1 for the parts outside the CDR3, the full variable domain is EAGVVQSPRYKIIEKKQPVAFWCNPISGHNTLYWYLQNLGQGPELLIRYENEEAVDDSQLPKDRFSAERLKGVDSTLKIQPAELGDSAVYLCASSFDYSTEAFFGQGTRLTVV.

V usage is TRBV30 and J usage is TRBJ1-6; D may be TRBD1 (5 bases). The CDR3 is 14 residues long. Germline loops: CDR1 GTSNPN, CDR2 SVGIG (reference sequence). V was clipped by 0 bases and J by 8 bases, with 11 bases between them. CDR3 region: CAWSVRGGDSPLHF. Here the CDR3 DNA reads TGTGCCTGGAGTGTCCGGGGGGGGGATTCACCCCTCCACTTT. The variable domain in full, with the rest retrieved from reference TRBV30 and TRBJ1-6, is SQTIHQWPATLVQPVGSPLSLECTVEGTSNPNLYWYRQAAGRGLQLLFYSVGIGQISSEVPQNLSASRPQDRQFILSSKKLLLSDSGFYLCAWSVRGGDSPLHFGNGTRLTVT.

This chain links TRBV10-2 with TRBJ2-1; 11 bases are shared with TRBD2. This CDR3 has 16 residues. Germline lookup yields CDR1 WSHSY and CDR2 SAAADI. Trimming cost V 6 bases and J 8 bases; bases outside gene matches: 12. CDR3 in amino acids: CASSGGLAASEDEQFF. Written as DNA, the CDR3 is TGCGCCAGCAGCGGGGGACTAGCGGCCTCCGAGGATGAGCAGTTCTTC.

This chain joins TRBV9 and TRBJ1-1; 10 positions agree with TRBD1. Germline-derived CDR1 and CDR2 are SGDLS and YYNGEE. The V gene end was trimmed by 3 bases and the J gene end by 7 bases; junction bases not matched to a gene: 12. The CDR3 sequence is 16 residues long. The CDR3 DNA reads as TGTGCCAGCAGCGCGTGGGATCCGGGACAGGGGCATGAAGCTTTCTTT. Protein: CASSAWDPGQGHEAFF.

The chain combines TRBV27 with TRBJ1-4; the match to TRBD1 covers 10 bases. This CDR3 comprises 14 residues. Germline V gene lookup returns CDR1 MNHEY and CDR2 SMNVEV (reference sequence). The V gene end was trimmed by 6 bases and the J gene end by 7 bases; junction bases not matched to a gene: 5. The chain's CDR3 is CASRRDRGIEKLFF. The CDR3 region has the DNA TGTGCCAGCAGGAGGGACAGGGGAATTGAAAAACTGTTTTTT.